Sequencing of this T cell receptor (beta chain) was carried out in a study of cytomegalovirus exposure and HLA in healthy donors. Germline loops: CDR1 SQVTM, CDR2 ANQGSEA. The CDR3 is 11 amino acids. Between the trimmed V and J ends, which lost 5 bases and 2 bases, there was a span of 6 bases. The PCR ran on 60 Vbeta and 13 Jbeta primers. Only in-frame clones appear in the TCRdb table, and some are missing; sequencing was by immunoSEQ multiplex PCR. Of roughly 68,000 clones in the sample, about 66% are singletons; the top ten hold about 20%. This clone came up once. The same CDR3 also results from other DNA sequences found in this sample.

The sequenced sample consisted of PBMCs. The clonotype originates from a man aged 40-49 years in good health and CMV-seropositive. This chain connects TRBV29-1 to TRBJ1-1; D is ambiguous. Written as DNA, the CDR3 is TGCAGCGTTTTAAGCAACACTGAAGCTTTCTTT. Protein sequence: CSVLSNTEAFF.